A single sample gave rise to the 14 T cell receptor beta chains below, sequenced in a study of shared clonotypes between healthy human individuals. Sequenced by immunoSEQ multiplex PCR; TCRdb stores in-frame clones only, minus some. The sample contains about 1.1 million clones, approximately 80% of which appear only once. Sequenced material: memory CD4+ T cells from PBMCs. Subset of the sample: CD45RA-negative fraction. These receptors originate from a man aged 18 to 29 in good health. Some clones in this sample may be carry-over from other donors' samples.

The chain employs TRBV4-3 and TRBJ1-3, with 7 nucleotides matching TRBD1. The CDR3 loop spans 15 amino acids. Germline V gene sequence: CDR1 LGHNA, CDR2 YSLEER. Trimming cost V 6 bases and J 0 bases; bases outside gene matches: 5. DNA of the CDR3: TGCGCCAGCAGACCGGGACAGACCTCTGGAAACACCATATATTTT. This codes for CASRPGQTSGNTIYF.

The chain joins TRBV20-1 to TRBJ2-7, with D uncertain. The V and J ends lost 7 bases and 2 bases respectively, with 9 bases between them. This CDR3 has 11 amino acids. Germline V gene lookup returns CDR1 DFQATT and CDR2 SNEGSKA (reference sequence). DNA of the CDR3: TGCAGTGGAGTTAGGGCCTACGAGCAGTACTTC. Translating gives CSGVRAYEQYF.

This chain joins TRBV10-3 and TRBJ1-2, with D perhaps TRBD1 (6 bases). With 7 bases removed from V and 2 bases from J, the gap between germline ends came to 17 bases. CDR1 is ENHRY and CDR2 is SYGVKD in the germline V gene. This CDR3 is built from 15 residues. In DNA, the CDR3 is TGTGCCATCACCCCAGGGAGGGGGTTAAACTATGGCTACACCTTC. This codes for CAITPGRGLNYGYTF.

Remarks on this clone: The junction differs from germline at one of its ends, possibly a read error. The V and J genes are TRBV19 and TRBJ1-2; 7 nucleotides agree with TRBD1. Per the germline V gene, CDR1 is LNHDA and CDR2 is SQIVND (reference sequence). The CDR3 runs to 14 residues. CDR3 coding DNA: TGTGCGAGTAAAGGGGGCGCGGGGATCTATGGCTACACCTTC. This gives the protein CASKGGAGIYGYTF.

To note about this clone: Different DNA sequences within this sample yield the same CDR3. The chain uses TRBV5-6 and TRBJ2-2, with D perhaps TRBD2 (5 bases). V was pared by 2 bases and J by 5 bases, with 7 bases between. This CDR3 spans 13 amino acids. CDR1 is SGHDT and CDR2 is YYEEEE in the germline V gene. CDR3 bases: TGTGCCAGCAGCTTTCGCGGGACCGGGGAGCTGTTTTTT. This encodes CASSFRGTGELFF.

The chain links TRBV28 to TRBJ2-7; D remains ambiguous. CDR1 is MDHEN, CDR2 SYDVKM, per germline. V shed 5 bases and J shed 2 bases, with 16 bases lying between them. The CDR3 extends over 15 amino acids. CDR3 amino acids: CASSEPGTGPYEQYF. CDR3 coding DNA: TGTGCCAGCAGTGAACCTGGAACCGGGCCCTACGAGCAGTACTTC.

The chain is built from TRBV21-1 and TRBJ1-2; the table gives TRBD1 as D, unverified against the DNA. TRBV21-1 is noted as a pseudogene. There are 15 residues in the CDR3. The CDR3 nucleotides are TGTGCCAGCAGCACCCTCACCAGGGGAAACTATGGCTACACCTTC. This codes for CASSTLTRGNYGYTF.

The chain uses TRBV5-1 and TRBJ2-7; 10 positions match TRBD2. The CDR3 has 17 residues. Germline lookup yields CDR1 SGHRS and CDR2 YFSETQ. V gave up 3 bases and J gave up 3 bases; unmatched junction bases: 12. The chain's CDR3 is CASSSQGSGRAGYEQYF. The CDR3 nucleotides read TGCGCCAGCAGCTCCCAGGGAAGCGGGAGGGCCGGCTACGAGCAGTACTTC. The whole variable domain, filled in from reference TRBV5-1 and TRBJ2-7, reads KAGVTQTPRYLIKTRGQQVTLSCSPISGHRSVSWYQQTPGQGLQFLFEYFSETQRNKGNFPGRFSGRQFSNSRSEMNVSTLELGDSALYLCASSSQGSGRAGYEQYFGPGTRLTVT.

This chain uses TRBV7-9 with TRBJ1-2; 11 nucleotides align to TRBD1. Per germline, CDR1 SEHNR and CDR2 FQNEAQ (reference sequence). J gave up 8 bases and V 5 bases, and 7 bases lay outside the gene matches. The CDR3 consists of 14 residues. The CDR3 bases are TGTGCCAGCAGCCCCGGACAGGGGGCTAGGGGCTACACCTTC. Its protein product is CASSPGQGARGYTF.

The chain joins TRBV11-2 to TRBJ2-5; D might be TRBD1 or TRBD2, each matching 5 bases. The CDR3 spans 13 residues. Trimming stripped 6 bases from V and 4 bases from J, with 12 bases between. Germline CDR1 and CDR2: SGHAT and FQNNGV. The CDR3 DNA is TGTGCCAGCAGACTCCGGGGCCCAGAGACCCAGTACTTC. Protein product: CASRLRGPETQYF.

The chain uses TRBV7-8 and TRBJ1-2; D might be TRBD1 (5 bases). Germline V lookup: CDR1 SGHVS, CDR2 FQNEAQ. The V gene lost 3 bases and the J gene lost 8 bases, with 22 bases spanning the gap. The CDR3 spans 16 residues. This chain's CDR3 is CASSFRRWGGRKGYTF. The CDR3 region has the DNA TGTGCCAGCAGCTTTAGAAGATGGGGGGGAAGGAAGGGCTACACCTTC.

This chain uses TRBV12-5 with TRBJ1-2; TRBD1 matches 9 bases. The CDR3 contains 18 residues. In germline, CDR1 is LGHNT, CDR2 FRNRAP. V shed 0 bases and J 3 bases; nucleotides not matched to a gene: 11. This CDR3 is CASGLVRGTGNEYYGYTF. DNA of the CDR3: TGTGCTAGTGGTTTGGTACGTGGGACAGGGAATGAGTACTATGGCTACACCTTC.

V and J are TRBV29-1 and TRBJ2-1; possibly TRBD2 for D (6 bases). The CDR3 has 11 amino acids. CDR1 and CDR2 from the germline V gene are SQVTM and ANQGSEA. With 8 bases removed from V and 7 bases from J, the gap between germline ends came to 12 bases. This chain's CDR3 is CSSGRGNEQFF. The CDR3 bases are TGCAGCTCGGGGCGGGGAAATGAGCAGTTCTTC.

The chain links TRBV6-4 to TRBJ2-1; possibly TRBD2 for D (5 bases). The germline V and J ends were trimmed by 6 bases and 15 bases, with 21 bases remaining between them. CDR3 length equals 13 residues. Germline values: CDR1 MRHNA, CDR2 SNTAGT. The CDR3 nucleotides read TGTGCCAGCAGCGAAAAGAGAGGGCTAGTCGCGTTCTTC. Translated: CASSEKRGLVAFF.